The T cell receptor beta chain under discussion was sequenced for a study of T cell repertoires in cytomegalovirus infection. TCRdb re-called the reads through MiXCR, storing one row per CDR3 protein. The data show 170,000 or so distinct CDR3 sequences, 14% seen once. Sequences were obtained from PBMCs. The TCR comes from a human donor in good health (CMV status not recorded). Some clones in this sample may be carry-over from other donors' samples.

CDR3 DNA sequence: TGTGCCAGCAGCTCCGGCCTTGACAGGGCCTACGGCTACACCTTC. It is translated as CASSSGLDRAYGYTF. J is TRBJ1-2 and V is TRBV11-1, with 7 bases aligning to TRBD1. Trimming at V came to 4 bases and at J to 8 bases, leaving 13 bases not matched to a gene. The CDR3 is 15 residues long. Per germline, CDR1 SGHAT and CDR2 FQDESV (reference sequence).